The source of this T cell receptor beta chain is a study of blood T cell repertoires in COVID-19. Study details: Sources were T cells, B-cell-depleted T cells, or PBMCs; the material itself was cDNA or gDNA.

Looked up from germline, CDR1 is WSHSY and CDR2 is SAAADI. CDR3 length: 15 residues. Trimming at V came to 2 bases and at J to 7 bases, leaving 10 bases not matched to a gene. Repertoires were generated with immunoSEQ multiplex PCR, while TCRdb's copy carries only in-frame clones and drops some. The sample consists of around 250,000 clones, 80% to 90% of them appearing once. Participant ages covered roughly 18 to 89 years across about 22 US areas. Sequenced input: PBMCs or T cells enriched from blood (not recorded which). This clonotype was obtained from a man aged 50 to 60 who had been exposed to COVID-19. The V gene is TRBV10-2, the J gene TRBJ2-7; TRBD2 agrees at 8 bases. CDR3 bases: TGCGCCAGCAGTGAGGGGTGGCGGGAGGCCCTGGAGCAGTACGTC. It is translated as CASSEGWREALEQYV.